This T cell receptor (beta chain) was identified in a study of T cell repertoires in cytomegalovirus infection. Only a few counts were recorded for this clonotype. Its antigen is not identified. TCRdb ran MiXCR on the reads and lists one entry per CDR3 protein. This sample has around 710,000 distinct CDR3 sequences, with roughly 29% found just once. V gave up 0 bases and J gave up 8 bases, with 13 bases separating them. The CDR3 has 14 residues. CDR1 is MNHNY and CDR2 is SVGAGI in the germline V gene (reference sequence). The source of this sequence is a human donor in good health (CMV status not recorded). Some clones in this sample may be carry-over from other donors' samples. The chain joins TRBV6-6 to TRBJ1-2; D not certain. Sample: cultured CD8+ T cells from PBMCs, taken from culture after CMV antigen stimulation. CDR3 coding DNA: TGTGCCAGCAGTTACTCGTGGCAGGTGGAGGGCTACACCTTC. Its translation: CASSYSWQVEGYTF.